This is a list of T cell receptor beta chains from one sample in a study of blood T cell repertoires in COVID-19. Produced via immunoSEQ multiplex PCR; TCRdb's table is partial and in-frame only. Found here are a few hundred thousand clones, around 88% of them singletons; the top ten hold approximately 7%. The sequenced material came from peripheral blood. The source of these receptors is a woman under 40 who had recovered from COVID-19. Both conserved end residues are part of each CDR3. Clone sizes are given selectively: once, few, many, or a class where the clone is expanded.

.,TRBV7-2,CASSLSGTGPQPQHF
.,TRBV19,CASSPLSGGSQETQYF
.,TRBV18,CASSPAYAEAFF
.,TRBV6-5,CASRVLTRENYGYTF
.,TRBV30,CAWSWFGGDGYTF
.,TRBV6-5,CASSQTGGGQPQHF
once,TRBV19,CASSPPGQLNYGYTF
.,TRBV12-3/TRBV12-4,CASRPSSADTQYF
.,TRBV27,CASSSRTGEVEAFF
few,TRBV5-1,CASSLEGTYEQYF